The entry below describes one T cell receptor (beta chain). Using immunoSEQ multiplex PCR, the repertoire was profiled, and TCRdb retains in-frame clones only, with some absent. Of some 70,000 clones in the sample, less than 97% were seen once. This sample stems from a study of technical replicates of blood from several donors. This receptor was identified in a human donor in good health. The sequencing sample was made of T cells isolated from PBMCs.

The CDR3 DNA sequence: TGTGCCAGCAGTGTGGGGACTAGCGGAGTCTACGAGCAGTACTTC. Its protein product is CASSVGTSGVYEQYF. V gene TRBV6-1 combines with J gene TRBJ2-7, with TRBD2 identical over 11 bases. The CDR3 is 15 amino acids. The V gene end was trimmed by 4 bases and the J gene end by 3 bases; junction bases not matched to a gene: 5. CDR1 is MNHNS and CDR2 is SASEGT in the germline V gene.